This TCR beta chain originates from a study of shared clonotypes between healthy human individuals. Notes on the study in general: Measured sharing among donors was expected to vary with sequencing depth. Generally, naive subsets (rather than memory subsets) showed larger estimated richness.

Notes on this clone: Its specificity is unknown.

This table comes from immunoSEQ multiplex PCR, and its TCRdb copy is limited to in-frame clones, with some not included. The sample comprises roughly 2,000,000 clones, roughly 94% of which are singletons, and around 1% rests with the top ten. As defined, naive CD8 cells were CD45RO-negative and positively selected for CCR7, with terminally differentiated effector memory CD45RA+ cells excluded. The receptor's source is a man younger than 30 in good health. Input material: naive CD8+ T cells sorted from blood.

The CDR3 protein is CASSLARQGGSYEQYF. The CDR3, as DNA: TGTGCCAGCAGCTTAGCGCGGCAGGGAGGCTCCTACGAGCAGTACTTC. The chain recombines TRBV7-2 with TRBJ2-7; weak D call: TRBD2 (6 bases). This CDR3 comprises 16 residues. Trimming shortened V by 0 bases and J by 0 bases, and 12 bases separated the two germline ends. In germline, CDR1 is SGHTA, CDR2 FQGNSA.